A single sample is the source of the 5 T cell receptor beta chains below, sequenced in a study of regulatory T cells in long-lasting Graves disease listed by TCRdb under 2021. Libraries were constructed by multiplex PCR. The sequencer listed for this sample is Illumina HiSeq 4000. iRepertoire HTBI primers and Arm-PCR amplification of CDR3 regions were used to construct TCR beta libraries. The public reads were reprocessed in TCRdb via fastp at Q25 and MiXCR, keeping in-frame beta chains. Each record represents a unique CDR3 protein, reported with the most common genes and DNA among its rows. The sample profile shows around 480,000 distinct CDR3 sequences; about 16% of them were found once. More than 20% of the sample is in the top ten clones. Per the publication, the time point label means: newly diagnosed GD, antithyroid drugs for less than 3 months. RNA was extracted from PBMCs in TRIzol for both TCR sequencing and RNA sequencing.

The sample also formed part of further work on T cells in Graves' hyperthyroidism and ophthalmopathy.

The sequencing used peripheral blood mononuclear cells (PBMCs), collected at new diagnosis, from a patient treated with antithyroid drugs. All receptors derive from a middle-aged woman with Graves disease. Donor details come from another sample of the same person, matched by shared clones.

This clonotype was detected a few times. The chain combines TRBV27 with TRBJ1-3; weak D call: TRBD1 (5 bases). With 6 bases removed from V and 4 bases from J, the gap between germline ends came to 16 bases. Germline values: CDR1 MNHEY, CDR2 SMNVEV (reference sequence). The CDR3 consists of 15 residues. This chain's CDR3 is CASSGLRAGGNTIYF. CDR3 DNA: TGTGCCAGCAGCGGACTCAGGGCAGGGGGAAACACCATATATTTT.

This clonotype appeared a few times. The genes are TRBV20-1 and TRBJ2-7; the D gene is possibly TRBD2 (5 bases). CDR3 length equals 13 residues. The germline V and J ends were trimmed by 5 bases and 3 bases, with 14 bases remaining between them. The V gene's germline CDR1 is DFQATT and CDR2 SNEGSKA (reference sequence). CDR3 residues: CSAGLGSHYEQYF. Here the CDR3 DNA reads TGCAGTGCTGGTTTGGGGAGTCACTACGAGCAGTACTTC.

This clonotype appeared a single time. CDR3 nucleotide sequence: TGCAGCGTTGAAGTTGGGACAGGGGGCTATGGCTACACCTTC. Its protein is CSVEVGTGGYGYTF. The rearrangement joins TRBV29-1 to TRBJ1-2, with 11 bases fitting TRBD1. V lost 1 base, J lost 4 bases, and 2 bases stayed unmatched. The germline CDR1 and CDR2 sequences are SQVTM and ANQGSEA. The CDR3 consists of 14 residues.

V and J are TRBV6-1 and TRBJ1-1; D unresolved. Germline assignment: CDR1 MNHNS and CDR2 SASEGT. CDR3 size: 14 residues. Trimming cost V 6 bases and J 1 base, with 12 bases left between them. In DNA, the CDR3 is TGTGCCAGCAGAATTCAGGTAAAGAACACTGAAGCTTTCTTT. It specifies CASRIQVKNTEAFF.

Regarding this clonotype: One base away lies a much larger clone, so this may be a sequencing read error. The chain joins TRBV6-5 to TRBJ1-2, with D uncertain. CDR1 MNHEY and CDR2 SVGAGI come from the germline V gene. Trimming took 3 bases from V and 7 from J, leaving 18 bases between them. The CDR3 spans 15 residues. The CDR3 reads CASSYGRNSAVGYTF. The CDR3 coding sequence is TGTGCCAGCAGTTATGGCCGGAACAGCGCTGTTGGCTACACCTTC.